This T cell receptor (beta chain) came from a study of a mutant IDH1 vaccine in newly diagnosed glioma. Study as a whole: Treated patients, approximately 60% male and roughly 40% female, averaged about 40 years of age. Patients had received radiotherapy, temozolomide, or both previously, most receiving both.

As concerns this clone: The target antigen is unknown.

The assay was immunoSEQ multiplex PCR, and TCRdb's table has in-frame clones only and misses some. The sample comprises around 45,000 clones, 70% to 90% of which are singletons, and roughly 5% rests with the top ten. Germline values: CDR1 LGHNA, CDR2 YSLEER. With 1 base removed from V and 0 bases from J, the gap between germline ends came to 3 bases. The CDR3 runs 13 residues. As for time point: week 35, safety follow-up. Topical imiquimod accompanied each vaccine dose, which consisted of 300 ug of mutant IDH1 20-mer peptide. The vaccination schedule gave patients eight doses in weeks 1, 3, 5, 7, 11, 15, 19 and 23.

Sequenced here: PBMCs, sampled from a glioma patient whose treatment included an IDH1 peptide vaccine. This sequence joins TRBV4-3 and TRBJ1-1, with D hard to call. The sequence was obtained from a woman between 40 and 55 years old with glioma. CDR3 DNA: TGCGCCAGCAGCCAAGGCATGAACACTGAAGCTTTCTTT. This codes for CASSQGMNTEAFF.